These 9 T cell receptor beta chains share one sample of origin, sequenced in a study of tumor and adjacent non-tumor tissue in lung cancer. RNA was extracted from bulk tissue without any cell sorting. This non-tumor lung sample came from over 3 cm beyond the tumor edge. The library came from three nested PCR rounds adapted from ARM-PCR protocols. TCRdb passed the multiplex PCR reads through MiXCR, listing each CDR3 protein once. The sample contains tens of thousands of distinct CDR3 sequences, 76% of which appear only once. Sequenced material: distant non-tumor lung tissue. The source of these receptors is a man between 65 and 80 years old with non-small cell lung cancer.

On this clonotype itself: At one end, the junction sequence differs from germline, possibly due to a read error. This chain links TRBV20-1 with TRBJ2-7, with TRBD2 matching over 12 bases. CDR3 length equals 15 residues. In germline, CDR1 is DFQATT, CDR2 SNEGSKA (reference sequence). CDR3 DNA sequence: TGCGGTGTTAGAGAAGGACTAGCGGGGACCTACGGGCAGTGCTTC. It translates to CGVREGLAGTYGQCF.

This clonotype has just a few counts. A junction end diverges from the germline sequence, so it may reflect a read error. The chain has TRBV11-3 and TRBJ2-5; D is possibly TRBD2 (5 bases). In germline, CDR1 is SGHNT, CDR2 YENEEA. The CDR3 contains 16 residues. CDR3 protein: CGSSLGVGRLTETQYF. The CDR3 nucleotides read TGTGGCAGCAGCTTAGGTGTGGGGAGACTAACGGAGACCCAGTACTTC.

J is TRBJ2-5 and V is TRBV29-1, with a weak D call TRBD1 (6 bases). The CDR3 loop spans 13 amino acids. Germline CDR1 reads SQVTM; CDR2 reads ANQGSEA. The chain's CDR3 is CSMADRFQEKQYF. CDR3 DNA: TGCAGTATGGCCGACAGGTTCCAAGAGAAACAGTACTTC.

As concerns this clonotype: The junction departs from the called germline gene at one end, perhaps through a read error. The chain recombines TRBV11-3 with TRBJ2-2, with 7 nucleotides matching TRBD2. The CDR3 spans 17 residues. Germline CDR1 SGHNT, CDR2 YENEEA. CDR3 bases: TGTGCCAGCACCTTAGGGGTGACTAGCCTGAACACCGGGGAACTGTTTTTT. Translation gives CASTLGVTSLNTGELFF. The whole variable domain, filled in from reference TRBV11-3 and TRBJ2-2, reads EAGVVQSPRYKIIEKKQPVAFWCNPISGHNTLYWYLQNLGQGPELLIRYENEEAVDDSQLPKDRFSAERLKGVDSTLKIQPAELGDSAVYLCASTLGVTSLNTGELFFGEGSRLTVL.

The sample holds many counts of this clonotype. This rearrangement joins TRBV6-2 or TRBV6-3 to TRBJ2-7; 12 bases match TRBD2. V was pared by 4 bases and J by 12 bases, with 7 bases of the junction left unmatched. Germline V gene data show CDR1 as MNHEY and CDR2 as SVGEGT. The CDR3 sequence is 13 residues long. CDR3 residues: CASSSLAGGYTYF. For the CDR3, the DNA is TGTGCCAGCAGTTCCCTAGCGGGAGGGTACACGTACTTC.

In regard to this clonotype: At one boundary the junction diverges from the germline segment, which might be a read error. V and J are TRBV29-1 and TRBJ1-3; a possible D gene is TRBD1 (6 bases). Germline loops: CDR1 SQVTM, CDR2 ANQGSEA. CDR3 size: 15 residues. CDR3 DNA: TGCAACGTTGTCCCGGTTGAGGGGGTTGGAAACACCATATATTTT. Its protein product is CNVVPVEGVGNTIYF.

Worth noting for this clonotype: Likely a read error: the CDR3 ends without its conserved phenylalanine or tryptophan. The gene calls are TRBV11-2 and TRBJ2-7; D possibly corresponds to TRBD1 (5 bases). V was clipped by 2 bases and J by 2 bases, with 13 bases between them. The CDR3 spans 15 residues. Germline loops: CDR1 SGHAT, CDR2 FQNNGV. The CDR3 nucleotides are TGTGCCAGCAGCTTAAATCATGGGGCCCCCTACGAGCAGTACTTA. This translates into CASSLNHGAPYEQYL.

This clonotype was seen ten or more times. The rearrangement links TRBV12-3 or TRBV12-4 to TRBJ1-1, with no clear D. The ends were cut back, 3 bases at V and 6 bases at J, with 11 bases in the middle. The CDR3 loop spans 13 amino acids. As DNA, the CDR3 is TGTGCCAGCAGTTTCCGGGAGTCTCCTGAAGCTTTCTTT. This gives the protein CASSFRESPEAFF.

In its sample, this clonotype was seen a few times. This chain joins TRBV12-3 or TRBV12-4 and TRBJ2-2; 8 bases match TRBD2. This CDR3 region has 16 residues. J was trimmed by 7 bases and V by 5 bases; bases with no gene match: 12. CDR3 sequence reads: CASSLYSGGYIGELFF. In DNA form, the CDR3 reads TGTGCCAGCAGTCTATACAGCGGGGGTTATATCGGGGAGCTGTTTTTT.